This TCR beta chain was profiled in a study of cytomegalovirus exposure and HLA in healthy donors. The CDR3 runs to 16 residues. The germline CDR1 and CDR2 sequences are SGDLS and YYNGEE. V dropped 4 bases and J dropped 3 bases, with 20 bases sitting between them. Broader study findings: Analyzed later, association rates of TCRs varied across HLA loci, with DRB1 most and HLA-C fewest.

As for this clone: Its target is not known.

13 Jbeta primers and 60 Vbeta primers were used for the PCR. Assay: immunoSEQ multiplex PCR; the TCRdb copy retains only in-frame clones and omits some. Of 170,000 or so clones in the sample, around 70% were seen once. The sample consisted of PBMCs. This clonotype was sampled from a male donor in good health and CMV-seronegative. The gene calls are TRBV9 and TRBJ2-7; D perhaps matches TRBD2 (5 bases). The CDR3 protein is CASSLKTLAGGYEQYF. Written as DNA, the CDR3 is TGTGCCAGCAGCCTAAAAACCCTGGCAGGAGGCTACGAGCAGTACTTC.